This TCR beta chain is drawn from a study of T-cell reconstitution after alpha-beta-depleted transplantation in children. The authors prepared the TCRbeta library with unique molecular identifiers. Using its own MiXCR run on the PCR reads, TCRdb lists one record per CDR3 protein. The sample yields 400,000 to 550,000 distinct CDR3 sequences, roughly a tenth seen once. Study results and caveats: Roughly two months post-transplant, alpha-beta T cells reportedly originated from several hundred graft clones that had expanded.

The CDR3 spans 15 residues. V lost 1 base to trimming and J lost 2 bases, with 11 bases between them. Germline-derived CDR1 and CDR2 are SGHDT and YYEEEE. This clonotype appeared a single time. Its matching antigen is unknown. The chain joins TRBV5-6 to TRBJ2-3; D remains ambiguous. Sequencing used PBMCs, obtained before TCRalphabeta/CD19-depleted stem cell transplant. The sequence came from a child aged 2 to 10 with inherited bone marrow failure, due to receive a stem cell transplant. In DNA form, the CDR3 reads TGTGCCAGCAGCTTGCTTCTCGGAGACACAGATACGCAGTATTTT. Translation gives CASSLLLGDTDTQYF.